This record covers a single T cell receptor beta chain. Time point indicated: after neoadjuvant nivolumab, at surgical resection. This sample stems from a study of neoadjuvant anti-PD-1 for oral cavity cancer. Study overall: Patients without progression received a fourth nivolumab dose around day 43, then surgical resection on days 50-56.

Using immunoSEQ multiplex PCR, the repertoire was profiled, and TCRdb retains in-frame clones only, with some absent. The sample lists approximately 43,000 clones, 77% occurring once. Sequenced here: PBMCs, sampled after nivolumab (anti-PD-1) treatment. This receptor was identified in a person between 35 and 79 years old with oral cavity squamous cell carcinoma.

DNA for the CDR3: TGTGCCAGCCCCCGGGATTTGGGGGGGGAGCTGTTTTTT. Protein sequence: CASPRDLGGELFF. The chain couples TRBV6-1 to TRBJ2-2, with D tentatively TRBD2 (5 bases). The germline V and J ends were trimmed by 8 bases and 8 bases, with 15 bases remaining between them. The length of the CDR3 is 13 residues. Per germline, CDR1 MNHNS and CDR2 SASEGT.